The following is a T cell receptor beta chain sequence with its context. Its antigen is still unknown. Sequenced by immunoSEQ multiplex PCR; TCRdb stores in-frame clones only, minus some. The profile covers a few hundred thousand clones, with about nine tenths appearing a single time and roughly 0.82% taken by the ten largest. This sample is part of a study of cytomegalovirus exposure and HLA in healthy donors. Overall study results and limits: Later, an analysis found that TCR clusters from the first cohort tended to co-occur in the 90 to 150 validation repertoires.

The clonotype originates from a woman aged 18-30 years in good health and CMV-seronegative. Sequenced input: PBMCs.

The CDR3 bases are TGTGCCAGCAGTTACTCGTCCGGGAGTGGGTACGAGCAGTACTTC. Its translation is CASSYSSGSGYEQYF. The chain links TRBV6-5 to TRBJ2-7; a possible D gene is TRBD2 (6 bases). The germline gives CDR1 MNHEY, CDR2 SVGAGI. The V gene lost 0 bases and the J gene lost 4 bases, with 13 bases spanning the gap. The CDR3 is 15 residues long.